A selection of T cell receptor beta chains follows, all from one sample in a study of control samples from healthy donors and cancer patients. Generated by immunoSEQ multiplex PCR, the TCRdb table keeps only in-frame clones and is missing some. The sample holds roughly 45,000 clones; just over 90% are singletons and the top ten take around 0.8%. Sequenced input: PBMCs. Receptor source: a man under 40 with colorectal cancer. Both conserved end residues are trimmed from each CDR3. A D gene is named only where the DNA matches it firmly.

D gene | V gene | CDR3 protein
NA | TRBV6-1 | ASSVGLGGLGNTIY
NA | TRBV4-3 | ASSQDRAVSDEQY
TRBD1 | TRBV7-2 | ASSLPGQGRTGELF
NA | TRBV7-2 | ASSLDGLGVGGYT
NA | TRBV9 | ASSVGPSPSTDTQY
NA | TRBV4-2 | ASSQDTGSPYEQY
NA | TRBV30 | AWSRDTEQF
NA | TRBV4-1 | ASSQGRQGKRGNTIY
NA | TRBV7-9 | ASSLGAMNTEAF
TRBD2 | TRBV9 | ASSPPGSGGVFRAFDEQF
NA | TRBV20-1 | SAAKYGYT
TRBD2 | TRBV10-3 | AIRASGYQETQY
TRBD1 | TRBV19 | ASRPLQGATEAF
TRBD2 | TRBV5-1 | ASRLTSILGDTQY
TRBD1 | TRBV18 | ASSPQRTGSGGGEQY
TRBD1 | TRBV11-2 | ASSWGQNYGYT
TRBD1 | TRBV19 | ASSRDRGFVGNQPQH
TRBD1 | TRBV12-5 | ASGLARTPRDRGHSPLH
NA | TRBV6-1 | ASSEAIFGTINQPQH
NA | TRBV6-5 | ASSLGGGNTIY
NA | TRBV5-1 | ASSQANRALPSHTDTQY
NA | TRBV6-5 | ASSYGRPTEAF
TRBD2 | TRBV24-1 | ATSDPGLAGNETYNEQF
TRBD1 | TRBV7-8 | ASSFTGDTEAF
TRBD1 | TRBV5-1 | ASSYNDREDTEAF
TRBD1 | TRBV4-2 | ASSHHSTGLVEAF
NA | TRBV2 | ASSEIGGFGNTEAF
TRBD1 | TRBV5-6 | ASSVPGQGGGELF
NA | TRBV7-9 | ASSANQGLETEAF
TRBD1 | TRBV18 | ASSPPPGTGGTDTQY
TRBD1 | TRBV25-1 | ASSGRTGRDEQF
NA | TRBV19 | ASSIRENNSPLH
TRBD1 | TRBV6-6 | ASSSSGTANTEAF
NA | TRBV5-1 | ASSLLNEQF
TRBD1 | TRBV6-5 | ASSSGQGVLEAF
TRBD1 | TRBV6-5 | ASRQRDRGIGGYT
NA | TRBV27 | ASSTNSGFYNEQF
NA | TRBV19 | ASSISGRGIDEQF
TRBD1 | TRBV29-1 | SAGDSLNQPQH
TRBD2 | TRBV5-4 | ASSSWGLAGGAGELF
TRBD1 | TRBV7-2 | ASSPQDRGSGNTIY
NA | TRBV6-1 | ASSEAGTDTQY
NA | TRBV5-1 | ASSLRTGSPLTDTQY
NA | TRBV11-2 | ASSLERGGTEAF
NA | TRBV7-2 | ASSLAPGVSNSPLH
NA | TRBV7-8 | ASRLGWNTEAF
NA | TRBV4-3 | ASSQGVTKGGYT
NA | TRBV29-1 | SVVPGRANTEAF
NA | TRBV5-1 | ASSLTQDFRNEQF
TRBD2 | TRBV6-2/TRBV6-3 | ASSPPRTSEY
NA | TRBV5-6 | ASSLDAGITDTQY
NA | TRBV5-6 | ASSYGGRQGLLQH
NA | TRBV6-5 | ASRLMGGGLNEQY